Included here is one T cell receptor (beta chain) sequence, with context. There are a few counts of this clone. Its antigen has not been determined. No much larger clonotype is one base removed from it; base qualities were not supplied. This specimen belongs to a study of tumor-infiltrating lymphocytes in localized non-small cell lung cancer (dated by TCRdb to about 2021). For the study in its entirety: The cohort included patients whose samples were collected after neoadjuvant chemotherapy, as well as both smokers and never-smokers and several histologies. Each patient contributed resected tumor tissue and uninvolved lung tissue from the same patient, described as non-adjacent to the tumor. Alongside flow cytometry, multiplex immunofluorescence, RNA-seq, exome sequencing and proteomics, TCR sequencing was applied to the same patients as one of several integrated assays. In total, the ICON cohort consisted of fewer than 190 surgical patients with localized non-small cell lung cancer who had their tumors resected. For more than 45 patients, immunoSEQ T-cell fraction was compared between paired tumor and uninvolved lung. The paper's findings and limits, for the study overall: Assay coverage differed among patients according to how much tissue was available, so only a subset of the cohort had TCR sequencing. The TCR-derived T-cell fraction showed no difference between the flow cytometry-defined immunotypes IM1 (good prognosis) and IM2 (poor prognosis). Different pieces of the same tissue were used for different assays, so technical variation could not be separated from intratumor heterogeneity. Consistent with immunofluorescence CD3 counts, TCRbeta sequencing supported greater T cell infiltration in tumors than in uninvolved lung tissue.

ICON enrollment began in early 2016, and the last patient was enrolled in late 2018. In a subcohort of 65 to 85 patients, fresh tumor and matched uninvolved tissue were collected for in-depth immune analyses, with TCR sequencing among those analyses. DNA for TCR sequencing was isolated from bulk tissue, and no cell sorting was done. The CDR3 sequence holds 15 residues, the cysteine and phenylalanine included. Kept here is only the CDR3 DNA, which spans 45 bases and is read in frame from base 1. Trimming leaves V shorter by 6 bases and J shorter by 4 bases, with the junction holding 7 bases beyond the gene matches. CDR1 and CDR2 (MNHNS, SASEGT) derive from the germline V gene. The T-cell fraction in tumor and uninvolved lung tissue was provided by TCR sequencing with the immunoSEQ assay. The published analysis was carried out like this. For survival analysis, patients were divided into high (upper tertile) and low (lower two tertiles) T-cell fraction groups, which were compared by log-rank test. A signed-rank test was used to test differences in T-cell fraction between paired tumor and uninvolved lung samples. Imported from immuneACCESS, the table was reduced by TCRdb to in-frame sequences with V and J called. These copies leave out some clones; in studies compared against another copy, an unresolved V gene accounts for under half, and the cause of the remainder is not known. The DNA was the basis for D and trimming; V, J and clone size are from that table. In this sample the table shows roughly 9,200 clones, around 85% of which occur a single time. Of the sample, roughly 9.2% falls within the top ten clones.

In this chain, TRBV6-1 is recombined with TRBJ1-5; TRBD1 matches 9 bases in the middle. This TCR was recovered from a human donor with non-small cell lung cancer. Sequenced: uninvolved lung tissue not adjacent to the tumor. The nucleotides read TGTGCCAGCAGGGTACAGGGGGCATGGAATCAGCCCCAGCATTTT. This gives the protein CASRVQGAWNQPQHF.